This T cell receptor (beta chain) emerged from a study of T cell responses to AZD1222 COVID-19 vaccine. The V gene end was trimmed by 6 bases and the J gene end by 1 base; junction bases not matched to a gene: 5. Germline V lookup: CDR1 SQVTM, CDR2 ANQGSEA. CDR3 length: 13 amino acids. The data were produced by immunoSEQ multiplex PCR, yet TCRdb's version contains in-frame clones alone and is incomplete. The sample consists of under 95,000 clones, 90% of them appearing once. The material sequenced was peripheral blood, taken 28 days after the second AZD1222 dose. The receptor was derived from an adult who received the AZD1222 COVID-19 vaccine. The chain is built from TRBV29-1 and TRBJ1-1; 7 bases match TRBD1. This CDR3 is CSVQGSGNTEAFF. CDR3 DNA: TGCAGCGTACAGGGGTCTGGGAACACTGAAGCTTTCTTT.